This T cell receptor beta chain was identified in a study of blood T cell repertoires in COVID-19. Study details: Italy, Spain and the United States were the sources of the convalescent and acute COVID-19 samples. Sample material is recorded as cDNA or gDNA derived from T cells, B-cell-depleted T cells, or PBMCs.

This CDR3 is built from 13 residues. V was cut by 0 bases and J by 3 bases, with 5 bases left in between. Germline V gene sequence: CDR1 SGDLS, CDR2 YYNGEE. Study processing details: By means of reference gene primer amplification, nucleated cell counts were estimated. The assay was immunoSEQ multiplex PCR, and TCRdb's table has in-frame clones only and misses some. D and trimming were read from the DNA, whereas the V and J calls and clone size are those reported in that table. The table includes some 220,000 clones, nearly 90% detected once. V usage is TRBV9 and J usage is TRBJ2-3; the D is unclear. The receptor was isolated from a woman under 30 who had recovered from COVID-19. Specimen: peripheral blood. The CDR3 reads CASSVVQTDTQYF. DNA for the CDR3: TGTGCCAGCAGCGTAGTACAAACAGATACGCAGTATTTT.